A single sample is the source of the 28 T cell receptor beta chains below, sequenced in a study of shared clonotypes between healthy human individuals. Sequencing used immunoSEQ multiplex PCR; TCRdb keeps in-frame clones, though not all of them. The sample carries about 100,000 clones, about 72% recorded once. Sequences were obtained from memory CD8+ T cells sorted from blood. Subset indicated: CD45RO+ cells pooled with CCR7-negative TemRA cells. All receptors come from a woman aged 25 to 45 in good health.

CDR3 in DNA: TGTGCCAGCAGCTTAACTAGCGGGAGACCCACAGATACGCAGTATTTT. Translating gives CASSLTSGRPTDTQYF. The genes are TRBV5-6 and TRBJ2-3, with 11 bases fitting TRBD2. This CDR3 spans 16 amino acids. With 2 bases clipped from V and 2 bases from J, the junction kept 4 bases outside the gene matches. Germline loops: CDR1 SGHDT, CDR2 YYEEEE. The entire variable domain, with the rest obtained from reference TRBV5-6 and TRBJ2-3, is as follows: DAGVTQSPTHLIKTRGQQVTLRCSPKSGHDTVSWYQQALGQGPQFIFQYYEEEERQRGNFPDRFSGHQFPNYSSELNVNALLLGDSALYLCASSLTSGRPTDTQYFGPGTRLTVL.

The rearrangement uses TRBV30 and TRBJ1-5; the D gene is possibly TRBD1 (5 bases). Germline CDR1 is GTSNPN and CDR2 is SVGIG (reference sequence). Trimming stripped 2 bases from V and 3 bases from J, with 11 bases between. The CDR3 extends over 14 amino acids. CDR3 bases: TGTGCCTGGAGTACTAGGGGTGCCAATCAGCCCCAGCATTTT. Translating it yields CAWSTRGANQPQHF.

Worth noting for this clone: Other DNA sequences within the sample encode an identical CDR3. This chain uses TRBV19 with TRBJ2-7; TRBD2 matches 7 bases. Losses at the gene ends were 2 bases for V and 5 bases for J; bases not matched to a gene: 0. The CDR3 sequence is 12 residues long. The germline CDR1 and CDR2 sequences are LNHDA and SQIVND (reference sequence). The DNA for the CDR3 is TGTGCCAGTAGTATACGGGGGGACGAGCAGTACTTC. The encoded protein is CASSIRGDEQYF. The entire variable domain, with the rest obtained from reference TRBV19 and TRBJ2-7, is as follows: DGGITQSPKYLFRKEGQNVTLSCEQNLNHDAMYWYRQDPGQGLRLIYYSQIVNDFQKGDIAEGYSVSREKKESFPLTVTSAQKNPTAFYLCASSIRGDEQYFGPGTRLTVT.

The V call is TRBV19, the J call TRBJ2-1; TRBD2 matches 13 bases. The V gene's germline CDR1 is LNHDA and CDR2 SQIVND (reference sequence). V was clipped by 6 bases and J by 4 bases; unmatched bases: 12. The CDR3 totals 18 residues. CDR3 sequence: CASSKWTSGRVPYNEQFF. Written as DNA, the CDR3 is TGTGCCAGTAGCAAATGGACTAGCGGGAGAGTGCCGTACAATGAGCAGTTCTTC.

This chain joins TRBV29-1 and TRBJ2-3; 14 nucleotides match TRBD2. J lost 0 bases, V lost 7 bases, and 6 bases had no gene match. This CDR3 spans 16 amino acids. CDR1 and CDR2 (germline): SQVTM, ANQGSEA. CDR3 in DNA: TGCAGCGCTCCGGGGACTAGCGGGAGTAGCACAGATACGCAGTATTTT. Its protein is CSAPGTSGSSTDTQYF.

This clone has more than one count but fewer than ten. The chain's CDR3 is CASSPRGSGRLYNEQFF. CDR3 bases: TGTGCCAGCAGCCCCAGGGGGAGCGGGAGATTGTACAATGAGCAGTTCTTC. This sequence joins TRBV9 and TRBJ2-1; the D gene is possibly TRBD2 (8 bases). The CDR3 runs 17 residues. The ends were cut back, 4 bases at V and 4 bases at J, with 21 bases in the middle. Germline lookup yields CDR1 SGDLS and CDR2 YYNGEE.

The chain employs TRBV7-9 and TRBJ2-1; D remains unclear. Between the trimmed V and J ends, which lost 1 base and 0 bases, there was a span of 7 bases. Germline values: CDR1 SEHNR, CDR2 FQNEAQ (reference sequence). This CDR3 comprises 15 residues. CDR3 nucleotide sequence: TGTGCCAGCAGCTTAGAGTATCTCTCCTACAATGAGCAGTTCTTC. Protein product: CASSLEYLSYNEQFF.

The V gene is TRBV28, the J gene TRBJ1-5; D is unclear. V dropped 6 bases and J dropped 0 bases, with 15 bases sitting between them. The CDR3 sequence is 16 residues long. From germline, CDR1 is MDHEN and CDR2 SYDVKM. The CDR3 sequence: CASRSPEGYSNQPQHF. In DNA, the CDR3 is TGTGCCAGCAGATCTCCAGAAGGGTATAGCAATCAGCCCCAGCATTTT.

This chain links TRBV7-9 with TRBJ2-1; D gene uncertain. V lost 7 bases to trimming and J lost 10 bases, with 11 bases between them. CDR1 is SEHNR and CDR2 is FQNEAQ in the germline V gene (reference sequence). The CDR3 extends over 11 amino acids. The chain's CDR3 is CASKGFGEQFF. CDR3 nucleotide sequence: TGTGCCAGCAAAGGTTTTGGGGAGCAGTTCTTC.

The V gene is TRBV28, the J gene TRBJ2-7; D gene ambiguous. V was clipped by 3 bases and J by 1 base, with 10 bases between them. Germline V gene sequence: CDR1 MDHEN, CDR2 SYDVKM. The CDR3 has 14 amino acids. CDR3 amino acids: CASSFPGASYEQYF. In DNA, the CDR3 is TGTGCCAGCAGTTTTCCCGGAGCATCCTACGAGCAGTACTTC. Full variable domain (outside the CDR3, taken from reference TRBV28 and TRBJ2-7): DVKVTQSSRYLVKRTGEKVFLECVQDMDHENMFWYRQDPGLGLRLIYFSYDVKMKEKGDIPEGYSVSREKKERFSLILESASTNQTSMYLCASSFPGASYEQYFGPGTRLTVT.

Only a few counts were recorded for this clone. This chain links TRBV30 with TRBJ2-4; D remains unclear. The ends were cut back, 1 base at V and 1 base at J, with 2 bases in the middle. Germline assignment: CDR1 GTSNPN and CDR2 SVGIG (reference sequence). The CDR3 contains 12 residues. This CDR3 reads CAWSDAKNIQYF. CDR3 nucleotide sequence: TGTGCCTGGAGTGACGCCAAAAACATTCAGTACTTC.

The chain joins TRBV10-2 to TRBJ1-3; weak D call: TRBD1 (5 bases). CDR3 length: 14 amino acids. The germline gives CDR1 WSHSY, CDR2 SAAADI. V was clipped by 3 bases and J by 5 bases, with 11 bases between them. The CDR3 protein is CASSENGARNTIYF. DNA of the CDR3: TGCGCCAGCAGTGAAAATGGGGCTCGAAACACCATATATTTT.

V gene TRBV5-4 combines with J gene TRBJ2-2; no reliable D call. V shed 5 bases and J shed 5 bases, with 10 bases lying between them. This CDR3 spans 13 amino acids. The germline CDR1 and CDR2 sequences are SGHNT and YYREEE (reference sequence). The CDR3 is CASRSLGTGELFF. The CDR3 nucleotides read TGTGCCAGCAGATCACTCGGAACCGGGGAGCTGTTTTTT.

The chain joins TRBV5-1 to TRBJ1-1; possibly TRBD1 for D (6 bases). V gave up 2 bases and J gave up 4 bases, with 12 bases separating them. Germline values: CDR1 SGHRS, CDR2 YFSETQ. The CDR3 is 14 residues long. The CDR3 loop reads CASSFRGQGTEAFF. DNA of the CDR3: TGCGCCAGCAGCTTCCGGGGGCAAGGCACTGAAGCTTTCTTT.

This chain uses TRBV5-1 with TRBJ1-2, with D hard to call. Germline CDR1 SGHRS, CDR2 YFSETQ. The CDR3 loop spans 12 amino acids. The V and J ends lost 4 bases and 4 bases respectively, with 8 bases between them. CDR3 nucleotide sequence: TGCGCCAGCAGCCCCGCGGGCTATGGCTACACCTTC. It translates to CASSPAGYGYTF.

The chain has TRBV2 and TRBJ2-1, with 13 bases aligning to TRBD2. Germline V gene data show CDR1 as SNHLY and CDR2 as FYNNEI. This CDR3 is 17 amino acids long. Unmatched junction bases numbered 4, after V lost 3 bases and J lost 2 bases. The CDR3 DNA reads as TGTGCCAGCAGTGAGGTAACTAGCGGGAGGGCCTACAATGAGCAGTTCTTC. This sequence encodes CASSEVTSGRAYNEQFF.

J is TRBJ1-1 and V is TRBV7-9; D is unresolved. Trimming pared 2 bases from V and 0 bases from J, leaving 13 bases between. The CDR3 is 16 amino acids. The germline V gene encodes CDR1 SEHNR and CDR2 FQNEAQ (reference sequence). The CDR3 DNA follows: TGTGCCAGCAGCTTAACGGCCAGATACATGAACACTGAAGCTTTCTTT. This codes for CASSLTARYMNTEAFF. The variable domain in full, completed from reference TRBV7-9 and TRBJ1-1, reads DTGVSQNPRHKITKRGQNVTFRCDPISEHNRLYWYRQTLGQGPEFLTYFQNEAQLEKSRLLSDRFSAERPKGSFSTLEIQRTEQGDSAMYLCASSLTARYMNTEAFFGQGTRLTVV.

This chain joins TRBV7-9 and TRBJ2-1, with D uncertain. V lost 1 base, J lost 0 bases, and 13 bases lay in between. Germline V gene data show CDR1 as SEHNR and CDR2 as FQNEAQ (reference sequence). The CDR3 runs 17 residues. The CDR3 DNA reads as TGTGCCAGCAGCTTAGTCTCTCCGTTTTCCTCCTACAATGAGCAGTTCTTC. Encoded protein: CASSLVSPFSSYNEQFF.

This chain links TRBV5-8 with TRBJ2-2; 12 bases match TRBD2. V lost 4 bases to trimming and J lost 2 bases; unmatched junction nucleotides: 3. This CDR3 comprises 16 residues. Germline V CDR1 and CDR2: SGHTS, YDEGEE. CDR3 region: CASSAGLAGNTGELFF. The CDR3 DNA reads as TGTGCCAGCAGCGCCGGACTAGCGGGAAACACCGGGGAGCTGTTTTTT. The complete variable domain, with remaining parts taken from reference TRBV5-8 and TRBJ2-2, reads EAGVTQSPTHLIKTRGQQATLRCSPISGHTSVYWYQQALGLGLQFLLWYDEGEERNRGNFPPRFSGRQFPNYSSELNVNALELEDSALYLCASSAGLAGNTGELFFGEGSRLTVL.

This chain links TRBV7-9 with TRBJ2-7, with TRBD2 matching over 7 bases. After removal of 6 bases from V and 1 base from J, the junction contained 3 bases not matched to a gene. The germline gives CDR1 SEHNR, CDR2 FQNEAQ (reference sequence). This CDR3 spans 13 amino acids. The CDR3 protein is CASSSSGSYEQYF. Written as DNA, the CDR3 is TGTGCCAGCAGTTCTAGCGGATCCTACGAGCAGTACTTC. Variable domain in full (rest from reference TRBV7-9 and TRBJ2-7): DTGVSQNPRHKITKRGQNVTFRCDPISEHNRLYWYRQTLGQGPEFLTYFQNEAQLEKSRLLSDRFSAERPKGSFSTLEIQRTEQGDSAMYLCASSSSGSYEQYFGPGTRLTVT.

CDR3: CASSLSGSYEQYF. In DNA form, the CDR3 reads TGTGCCAGCAGTCTAAGCGGTTCCTACGAGCAGTACTTC. The chain couples TRBV25-1 to TRBJ2-5; perhaps TRBD2 as D (5 bases). The DNA matches TRBJ2-7 better at its end, which makes the J call doubtful. Germline-derived CDR1 and CDR2 are MGHDK and SYGVNS. This CDR3 spans 13 amino acids.

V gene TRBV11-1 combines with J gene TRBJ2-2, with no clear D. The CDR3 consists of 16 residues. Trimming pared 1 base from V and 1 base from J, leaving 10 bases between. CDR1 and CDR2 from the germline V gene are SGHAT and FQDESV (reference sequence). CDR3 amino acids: CASSLGKNLNTGELFF. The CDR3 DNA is TGTGCCAGCAGCTTAGGGAAGAACTTGAACACCGGGGAGCTGTTTTTT.

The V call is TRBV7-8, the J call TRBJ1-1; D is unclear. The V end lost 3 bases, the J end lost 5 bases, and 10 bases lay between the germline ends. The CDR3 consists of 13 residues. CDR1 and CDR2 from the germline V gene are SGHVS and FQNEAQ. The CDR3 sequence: CASSLGSTTEAFF. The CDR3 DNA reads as TGTGCCAGCAGCTTGGGAAGCACAACTGAAGCTTTCTTT.

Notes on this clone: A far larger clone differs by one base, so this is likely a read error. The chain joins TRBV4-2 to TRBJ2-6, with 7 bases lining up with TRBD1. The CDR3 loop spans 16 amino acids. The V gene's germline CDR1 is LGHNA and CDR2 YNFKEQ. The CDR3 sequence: CASSPRTGSRANVLTF. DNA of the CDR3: TGTGCCAGCAGCCCGCGGACAGGCTCTAGGGCCAACGTCCTGACTTTC.

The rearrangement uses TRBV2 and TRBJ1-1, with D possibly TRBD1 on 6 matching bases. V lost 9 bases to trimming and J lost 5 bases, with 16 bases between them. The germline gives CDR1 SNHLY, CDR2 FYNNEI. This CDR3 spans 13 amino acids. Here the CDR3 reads CASHRELRTEAFF. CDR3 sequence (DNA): TGTGCCAGTCACAGGGAGCTGAGAACTGAAGCTTTCTTT.

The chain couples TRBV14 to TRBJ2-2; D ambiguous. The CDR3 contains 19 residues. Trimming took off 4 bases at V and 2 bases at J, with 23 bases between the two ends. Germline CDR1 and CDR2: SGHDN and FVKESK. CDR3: CASSPYSLIRLSNTGELFF. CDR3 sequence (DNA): TGTGCCAGCAGCCCTTATTCCTTAATACGTCTAAGCAACACCGGGGAGCTGTTTTTT.

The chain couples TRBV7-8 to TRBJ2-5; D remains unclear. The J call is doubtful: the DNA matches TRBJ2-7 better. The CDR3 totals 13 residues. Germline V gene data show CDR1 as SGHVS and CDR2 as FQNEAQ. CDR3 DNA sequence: TGTGCCAGCAGCCTTCAGATGTCCTACGAGCAGTACTTC. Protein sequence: CASSLQMSYEQYF.

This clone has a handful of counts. CDR3 DNA: TGTGCCAGCACCGAACTAGCGGGAGCCGGGGAGCTGTTTTTT. Protein product: CASTELAGAGELFF. The chain is built from TRBV7-3 and TRBJ2-2; 11 bases match TRBD2. The length of the CDR3 is 14 residues. The germline gives CDR1 SGHTA, CDR2 FQGTGA. The V and J ends lost 7 bases and 6 bases, in that order; junction bases with no gene match: 4.